The 8 T cell receptor beta chains presented below share a single source sample, sequenced in a study of T cell clonality in common variable immunodeficiency. Overall study findings and caveats: In common variable immunodeficiency, TCR beta chains reportedly carried fewer deletions and N-nucleotide insertions.

The table came from immunoSEQ multiplex PCR; TCRdb's copy has only in-frame clones and leaves some out. The sample lists about 28,000 clones, none appearing once, the ten largest making up approximately 3.1%. Which antigens these TCRs recognize remains unknown. Sequenced sample: peripheral blood mononuclear cells. These receptors all stem from a human donor with common variable immunodeficiency.

This clone was seen a few times. Read sequence stops 3 residues before the CDR3 end, and the germline J gene provides the missing end. The chain uses TRBV2 and TRBJ2-3; 9 bases fit TRBD2. The CDR3 is 15 residues long. The V gene's germline CDR1 is SNHLY and CDR2 FYNNEI. After removal of 8 bases from V and 7 bases from J, the junction contained 13 bases not matched to a gene. CDR3 residues: CASVRDSGGTNTQYF. The CDR3 bases that were read are TGTGCCAGCGTGCGAGATAGCGGGGGAACAAATACG.

This clone was observed many times. The read stops 3 residues short of the end of the CDR3; the missing end is completed from the germline J gene. This chain uses TRBV7-6 with TRBJ2-6, with a tentative D call TRBD2 (6 bases). In germline, CDR1 is SGHVS, CDR2 FNYEAQ. The CDR3 has 15 residues. The V end lost 1 base, the J end lost 2 bases, and 6 bases lay between the germline ends. The CDR3 bases that were read are TGTGCCAGCAGCTTAGGGGGGGCTGGGGCCAACGTC. Translated: CASSLGGAGANV. In full, the CDR3 reads CASSLGGAGANVLTF.

This clone has only a few counts. From the germline J gene comes the end of the CDR3, since the read stops 3 residues before it. The genes are TRBV7-9 and TRBJ1-4, with 11 bases matching TRBD1. Germline loops: CDR1 SEHNR, CDR2 FQNEAQ (reference sequence). This CDR3 has 15 amino acids. The V segment lost 5 bases and the J segment 6 bases; nucleotides outside the gene matches: 5. The sequenced part of the CDR3 DNA is TGTGCCAGCAGCCCCCCGGGACAGGGGGATGAAAAA. It translates to CASSPPGQGDEK. The complete CDR3 protein is CASSPPGQGDEKLFF. The full variable domain, with the rest looked up from reference TRBV7-9 and TRBJ1-4, is DTGVSQNPRHKITKRGQNVTFRCDPISEHNRLYWYRQTLGQGPEFLTYFQNEAQLEKSRLLSDRFSAERPKGSFSTLEIQRTEQGDSAMYLCASSPPGQGDEKLFFGSGTQLSVL.

This clone was observed a handful of times. From the germline J gene comes the end of the CDR3, since the read stops 3 residues before it. Additional DNA sequences in this sample encode the identical CDR3. V gene TRBV7-3 combines with J gene TRBJ2-5, with D unclear. This CDR3 has 13 residues. Germline V gene sequence: CDR1 SGHTA, CDR2 FQGTGA. Trimming removed 3 bases from V and 5 bases from J, with 10 bases in between. Incomplete CDR3 DNA: TGTGCCAGCAGCTTCACTGGTCGGGAGACC. Its translation: CASSFTGRET. The full CDR3 reads CASSFTGRETQYF.

This clone was detected many times. The read gets to within 3 residues of the CDR3 end, and the germline J gene fills in the rest. The chain has TRBV5-6 and TRBJ1-2; D is unclear. This CDR3 has 13 amino acids. From germline, CDR1 is SGHDT and CDR2 YYEEEE. Trimming removed 2 bases from V and 2 bases from J, with 7 bases in between. CDR3 amino acids: CASSFGKNYGYTF. The part of the CDR3 DNA that was read is TGTGCCAGCAGCTTTGGCAAAAACTATGGC.

This clone was observed a handful of times. Sequencing ends 3 residues short of the CDR3 end; the germline J gene provides the rest. This chain links TRBV18 with TRBJ2-3, with a possible D match to TRBD1 (6 bases). Germline V lookup: CDR1 KGHSH, CDR2 LQKENI. This CDR3 is 17 amino acids long. Trimming left V 1 base short and J 0 bases short, with 14 bases between. CDR3 DNA (partial): TGTGCCAGCTCACCACTAACAGGGCTTACTAGCACAGATACG. Amino acids: CASSPLTGLTSTDT. The full CDR3 protein reads CASSPLTGLTSTDTQYF.

On this clone: The read falls 3 residues short of the CDR3 end, and the missing part is taken from the germline J gene. This chain links TRBV7-6 with TRBJ2-3; 10 bases map to TRBD2. The germline CDR1 and CDR2 sequences are SGHVS and FNYEAQ. This CDR3 is 17 amino acids long. V was clipped by 1 base and J by 2 bases; unmatched bases: 6. CDR3 DNA, as far as it was read: TGTGCCAGCAGCTTAGTATCTAGCGGGGGACCCACAGATACG. The encoded protein is CASSLVSSGGPTDT. In full, the CDR3 is CASSLVSSGGPTDTQYF.

This clone came up many times. The DNA ends 3 residues before the CDR3 does, and the rest of the CDR3 is filled in from the germline J gene. The chain uses TRBV7-6 and TRBJ2-5, with TRBD2 identical over 10 bases. This CDR3 has 17 residues. V lost 2 bases, J lost 7 bases, and 13 bases stayed unmatched. In germline, CDR1 is SGHVS, CDR2 FNYEAQ. Partial CDR3 DNA: TGTGCCAGCAGCTTACTCCCTTCAAGCGGGGGGGCCCGGACC. Translated: CASSLLPSSGGART. The CDR3 in full is CASSLLPSSGGARTQYF.